A single sample gave rise to the 6 T cell receptor beta chains below, sequenced in a study of identical twins. TCRdb passed the 5' RACE reads through MiXCR, listing each CDR3 protein once. The sample lists 500,000 to 650,000 distinct CDR3 sequences, about 7.6% occurring once. These same data were also listed under a study on yellow fever vaccine responses in identical twins.

Specimen: PBMCs. These receptors came from a woman aged 18-35 years in good health.

This clonotype was picked up many times. The chain employs TRBV29-1 and TRBJ2-1; D may be TRBD1 (7 bases). Germline V gene sequence: CDR1 SQVTM, CDR2 ANQGSEA. There are 16 residues in the CDR3. Trimming took 4 bases from V and 0 from J, leaving 16 bases between them. The DNA for the CDR3 is TGCAGCGTTGGGGGGGAAGGGGGCGTCTCCTACAATGAGCAGTTCTTC. This gives the protein CSVGGEGGVSYNEQFF.

The chain carries TRBV6-2 or TRBV6-3 and TRBJ2-2, with D possibly matching TRBD2 (6 bases). The ends were cut back, 6 bases at V and 5 bases at J, with 13 bases in the middle. CDR1 is MNHEY, CDR2 SVGEGT, per germline. The CDR3 length is 14 residues. CDR3 DNA: TGTGCCAGCAGAGGAGCGGGTATAACCGGGGAGCTGTTTTTT. It codes for CASRGAGITGELFF.

In its sample, this clonotype was seen a few times. The genes are TRBV12-3 or TRBV12-4 and TRBJ2-3, with 7 bases that match TRBD2. The CDR3 loop spans 16 amino acids. V dropped 6 bases and J dropped 2; count of bases not matched to a gene: 11. CDR3 protein: CASSPGLGGNTDTQYF. CDR3 nucleotide sequence: TGTGCCAGCAGCCCCGGCCTGGGGGGGAACACAGATACGCAGTATTTT.

This clonotype was picked up many times. The chain employs TRBV27 and TRBJ2-1; 12 nucleotides line up with TRBD2. V trimming: 6 bases; J trimming: 7 bases; junction bases outside the gene matches: 4. The germline CDR1 and CDR2 sequences are MNHEY and SMNVEV (reference sequence). The CDR3 sequence is 14 residues long. In DNA form, the CDR3 reads TGTGCCAGCAGACCTAGCGGGAGGGCGAATGAGCAGTTCTTC. This codes for CASRPSGRANEQFF.

The gene calls are TRBV6-2 or TRBV6-3 and TRBJ2-1; 11 bases match TRBD2. Germline trimming cut 6 bases from V and 5 bases from J; bases unmatched to any gene: 18. The length of the CDR3 is 19 residues. Looked up from germline, CDR1 is MNHEY and CDR2 is SVGEGT. CDR3 sequence: CASSSSAGASGRLNNEQFF. The CDR3 coding sequence is TGTGCCAGCAGCAGCTCCGCCGGGGCTAGCGGGAGGCTAAACAATGAGCAGTTCTTC.

In its sample, this clonotype was seen a few times. The J gene is TRBJ1-6, the V gene TRBV6-1; no firm D call. Trimming shortened V by 6 bases and J by 9 bases, and 12 bases separated the two germline ends. The CDR3 is 13 amino acids. Germline lookup yields CDR1 MNHNS and CDR2 SASEGT. CDR3 in amino acids: CASRMQSGSPLHF. The DNA of the CDR3 is TGTGCCAGCAGAATGCAAAGTGGTTCACCCCTCCACTTT.